The T cell receptor beta chain described here comes from a study of cytomegalovirus exposure and HLA in healthy donors. When sampled, the donors appeared nominally healthy, though they likely had unrecorded immune exposures. CDR1 is GTSNPN and CDR2 is SVGIG in the germline V gene (reference sequence). The junction had 0 bases not matched to a gene; V was cut back by 5 bases and J by 7 bases. The CDR3 runs 11 residues. About this clone: Its cognate antigen is unknown.

The PCR was carried out with 60 Vbeta primers and 13 Jbeta primers. The data were produced by immunoSEQ multiplex PCR, yet TCRdb's version contains in-frame clones alone and is incomplete. This repertoire includes over 110,000 clones. Study-wide points: Immune exposure information available was restricted to CMV serostatus. High sensitivity and specificity were reportedly achieved when the classifier diagnosed cytomegalovirus status. Later work associated roughly 15,000 TCR beta sequences with HLA alleles at 0.05 false discovery rate.

The sample consisted of PBMCs. The chain couples TRBV30 to TRBJ1-4; 8 bases align to TRBD1. This TCR derives from a male donor in good health and CMV-seronegative. CDR3 in DNA: TGTGCCTGGGGGACAGGTGAAAAACTGTTTTTT. As protein: CAWGTGEKLFF.